The sequence of this T cell receptor (beta chain) was determined in a study of siplizumab effects on memory and regulatory T cells. Remarks on this clone: Its antigen is unidentified.

Clones were sequenced by immunoSEQ multiplex PCR, and TCRdb holds only the in-frame ones, with some missing. The table has about 82,000 clones, roughly 87% seen once. From germline, CDR1 is MNHNS and CDR2 SASEGT. The ends were cut back, 5 bases at V and 1 base at J, with 14 bases in the middle. This CDR3 has 15 amino acids. Findings and caveats of the study: Whether proliferating Tregs in siplizumab cultures suppress was not functionally confirmed. Unstimulated subsets contained matches for only a minor fraction of alloreactive clones.

The receptor comes from a human donor in good health. The chain combines TRBV6-1 with TRBJ1-2, with D possibly matching TRBD1 (5 bases). Sample: Tregs sorted from blood. CDR3 in amino acids: CASSLSWQGNYGYTF. The CDR3 nucleotides are TGTGCCAGCAGTCTATCCTGGCAGGGTAACTATGGCTACACCTTC.